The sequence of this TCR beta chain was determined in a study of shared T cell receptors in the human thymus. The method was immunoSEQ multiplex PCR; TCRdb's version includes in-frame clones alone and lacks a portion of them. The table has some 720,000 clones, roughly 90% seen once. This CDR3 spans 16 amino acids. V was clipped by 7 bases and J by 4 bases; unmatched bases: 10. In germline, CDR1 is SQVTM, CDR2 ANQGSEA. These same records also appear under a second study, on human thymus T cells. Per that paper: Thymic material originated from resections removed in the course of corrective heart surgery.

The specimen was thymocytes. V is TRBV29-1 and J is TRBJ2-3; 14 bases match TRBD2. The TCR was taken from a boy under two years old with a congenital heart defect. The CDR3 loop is CSASCGTSGSPDTQYF. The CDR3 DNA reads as TGCAGCGCCTCTTGTGGGACTAGCGGGAGCCCAGATACGCAGTATTTT.